This T cell receptor beta chain is from a study of cytomegalovirus exposure and HLA in healthy donors. Study-wide context: Most donors, around 81% of approximately 400 genotyped, fell in the Caucasian-associated ancestry cluster.

In regard to this clone: Its antigen is not identified.

Losses at the gene ends were 1 base for V and 5 bases for J; bases not matched to a gene: 9. In germline, CDR1 is SGHDT, CDR2 YYEEEE. This CDR3 is 16 amino acids long. Study-wide results and caveats: DRB1 showed the most TCR associations and HLA-C the fewest in a later analysis, as rates varied by HLA locus. A later analysis reportedly found fewer N-insertions in an Asian-associated ancestry cluster than the roughly 730-donor mean.

PCR involved 60 Vbeta and 13 Jbeta primers. In the original workflow: Some 9.9 million of 80 million to 85 million unique TCR beta chains were shared, per a later count. Produced via immunoSEQ multiplex PCR; TCRdb's table is partial and in-frame only. D and trimming were read from the DNA, whereas the V and J calls and clone size are those reported in that table. The sample includes under 200,000 clones, about 77% of them seen just once. The V call is TRBV5-6, the J call TRBJ2-1; 7 bases match TRBD2. The sample consisted of PBMCs. The TCR was taken from a middle-aged woman in good health and CMV-seropositive. CDR3 sequence (DNA): TGTGCCAGCAGCTTGATAGGAGCGGGAACCCACAATGAGCAGTTCTTC. Translation: CASSLIGAGTHNEQFF.